This is a list of T cell receptor beta chains from one sample in a study of T cell responses to AZD1222 COVID-19 vaccine. Assay: immunoSEQ multiplex PCR; the TCRdb copy retains only in-frame clones and omits some. The sample lists about 260,000 clones; more than 85% were seen once. The sample was peripheral blood, taken on day 0 of AZD1222 vaccination. The receptor source for this set is an adult in good health. Each CDR3 is given with its conserved first and last residue. Each record gives: J gene, D gene, V gene, CDR3 DNA, CDR3 protein. A D gene is named only where the DNA matches it firmly.

j_call: TRBJ2-1
d_call: TRBD2
v_call: TRBV2
cdr3_nt: TGTGCCAGCAGTGAAGTGGGGACTAAGGAGCAGTTCTTC
cdr3_aa: CASSEVGTKEQFF

j_call: TRBJ1-3
d_call: NA
v_call: TRBV21-1
cdr3_nt: TGTGCCAGCACCTACCTCAGGGTGACAAACACCATATATTTT
cdr3_aa: CASTYLRVTNTIYF

j_call: TRBJ2-7
d_call: TRBD1
v_call: TRBV2
cdr3_nt: TGTGCCAGTGGATCGGACAGGTTTACTAGCGAGCAGTACTTC
cdr3_aa: CASGSDRFTSEQYF

j_call: TRBJ1-6
d_call: NA
v_call: TRBV6-1
cdr3_nt: TGTGCCAGCAGTGACCGAATTACCCGGGGTTTTGGGTCACCCCTCCACTTT
cdr3_aa: CASSDRITRGFGSPLHF

j_call: TRBJ1-6
d_call: TRBD1
v_call: TRBV9
cdr3_nt: TGTGCCAGCAGCTCCGGGGGACAGGGAAATTCACCCCTCCACTTT
cdr3_aa: CASSSGGQGNSPLHF

j_call: TRBJ2-3
d_call: NA
v_call: TRBV5-1
cdr3_nt: TGCGCCAGCAGCTTGGAACGTTTAAGCACAGATACGCAGTATTTT
cdr3_aa: CASSLERLSTDTQYF

j_call: TRBJ2-3
d_call: NA
v_call: TRBV7-2
cdr3_nt: TGTGCCAGCACCCCCCCGGGGTCGGCAGATACGCAGTATTTT
cdr3_aa: CASTPPGSADTQYF

j_call: TRBJ2-2
d_call: TRBD2
v_call: TRBV20-1
cdr3_nt: TGCAGTGCTAGTGGGACTACGAACACCGGGGAGCTGTTTTTT
cdr3_aa: CSASGTTNTGELFF

j_call: TRBJ2-5
d_call: TRBD1
v_call: TRBV4-3
cdr3_nt: TGCGCCAGCAGCCGAACCCTACAGGGGGCCTGGGAGACCCAGTACTTC
cdr3_aa: CASSRTLQGAWETQYF

j_call: TRBJ2-7
d_call: TRBD2
v_call: TRBV12-3/TRBV12-4
cdr3_nt: TGTGCCAGCAATACCGGGACTAGGCACGAGCAGTACTTC
cdr3_aa: CASNTGTRHEQYF

j_call: TRBJ2-3
d_call: TRBD2
v_call: TRBV7-2
cdr3_nt: TGTGCCAGCAGCTTGATGGGACTAGCAGGGGATACGCAGTATTTT
cdr3_aa: CASSLMGLAGDTQYF

j_call: TRBJ2-7
d_call: NA
v_call: TRBV10-3
cdr3_nt: TGTGCCATCAGTGTGGGGGGTTACGAGCAGTACTTC
cdr3_aa: CAISVGGYEQYF

j_call: TRBJ1-1
d_call: NA
v_call: TRBV3-1/TRBV3-2
cdr3_nt: TGTGCCAGCAGCCAAGCGCGGACTGGGACTGAAGCTTTCTTT
cdr3_aa: CASSQARTGTEAFF

j_call: TRBJ1-5
d_call: NA
v_call: TRBV2
cdr3_nt: TGTGCCAGCAGTCTGAGGAGGGCGCCTCATCCCAGCAATCAGCCCCAGCATTTT
cdr3_aa: CASSLRRAPHPSNQPQHF

j_call: TRBJ2-2
d_call: NA
v_call: TRBV5-1
cdr3_nt: TGCGCCAGCAGCTTGGGAACAGGGCGGTTGTACACCGGGGAGCTGTTTTTT
cdr3_aa: CASSLGTGRLYTGELFF